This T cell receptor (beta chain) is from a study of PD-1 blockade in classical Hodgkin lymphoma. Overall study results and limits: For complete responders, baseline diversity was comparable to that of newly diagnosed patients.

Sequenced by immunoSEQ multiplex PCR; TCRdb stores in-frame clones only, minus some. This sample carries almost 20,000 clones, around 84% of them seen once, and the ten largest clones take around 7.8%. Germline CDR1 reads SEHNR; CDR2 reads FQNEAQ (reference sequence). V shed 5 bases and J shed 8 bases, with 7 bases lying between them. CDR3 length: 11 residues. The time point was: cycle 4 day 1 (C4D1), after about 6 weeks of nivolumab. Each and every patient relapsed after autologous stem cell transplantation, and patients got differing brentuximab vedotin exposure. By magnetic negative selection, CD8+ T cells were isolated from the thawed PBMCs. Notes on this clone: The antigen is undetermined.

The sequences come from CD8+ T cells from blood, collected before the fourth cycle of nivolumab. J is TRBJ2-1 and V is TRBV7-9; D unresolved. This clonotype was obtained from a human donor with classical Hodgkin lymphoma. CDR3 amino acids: CASSLSDEQFF. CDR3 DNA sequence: TGTGCCAGCAGCCTCAGCGATGAGCAGTTCTTC. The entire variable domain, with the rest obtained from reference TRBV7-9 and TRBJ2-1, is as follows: DTGVSQNPRHKITKRGQNVTFRCDPISEHNRLYWYRQTLGQGPEFLTYFQNEAQLEKSRLLSDRFSAERPKGSFSTLEIQRTEQGDSAMYLCASSLSDEQFFGPGTRLTVL.